This TCR beta chain was identified in a study of blood T cell repertoires in COVID-19. As for the study in general: The study drew acute and convalescent COVID-19 samples from the United States, Italy and Spain. T cells, B-cell-depleted T cells, or PBMCs supplied cDNA or gDNA.

The germline V gene has CDR1 LGHDT and CDR2 YNNKEL (reference sequence). The V gene lost 1 base and the J gene lost 4 bases, with 8 bases spanning the gap. The CDR3 length is 13 residues. A remark on this clone: The sample contains more than one DNA sequence encoding this CDR3.

The authors' processing: From reference gene primer amplification, estimates of nucleated cell counts were derived. The repertoire was sequenced with immunoSEQ multiplex PCR; TCRdb's copy has only in-frame clones and lacks some. The V and J calls and the clone size are those of that table, but D and trimming were determined from the DNA. The sample contains about 160,000 clones, 80% to 90% of which appear only once. The TCR sequence derives from a man aged 35 to 55 with acute or convalescent COVID-19. The specimen sequenced was peripheral blood. The chain employs TRBV3-1 (or the pseudogene TRBV3-2) and TRBJ2-7, with D unresolved. CDR3 bases: TGTGCCAGCAGCCAAGGTGGCCGATACGAGCAGTACTTC. This translates into CASSQGGRYEQYF.